Included here is one T cell receptor beta chain sequence, with context. Antigen specificity is unknown. J gave up 7 bases and V 6 bases, and 7 bases lay outside the gene matches. The germline CDR1 and CDR2 sequences are MNHEY and SMNVEV (reference sequence). The CDR3 extends over 14 amino acids. The sample originates from a study of naive and memory T cell subsets. Study outcomes and limitations: Naive repertoires, especially CD8, held a few larger clonotypes, possibly memory cells re-expressing CD45RA. There was no ground truth to check naive and memory subset results.

The beta constant-region primer was an equimolar mix of two oligonucleotides covering TRBC1 and TRBC2. The ligated cDNA underwent four PCR rounds using SP2 and nested alpha and beta constant-region primers. TCRdb processed the UMI-ligation and nested PCR reads anew with MiXCR; each CDR3 protein has one entry. The data hold 150,000 or so distinct CDR3 sequences, with 22% observed a single time. The receptor was isolated from a human donor in good health. The sequenced sample was naive CD4+ T cells from blood. V gene TRBV27 combines with J gene TRBJ1-5; 9 bases are shared with TRBD1. Here the CDR3 DNA reads TGTGCCAGCAGCCCCGGGACAGGGAGGCAGCCCCAGCATTTT. It yields the protein CASSPGTGRQPQHF.